This T cell receptor beta chain comes out of a study of Siglec-9 on CD8 T cells in melanoma. A word on this clone: No antigen is known for it.

Germline lookup yields CDR1 MGHRA and CDR2 YSYEKL. Trimming removed 4 bases at V and 6 bases at J, with 7 bases between. There are 11 residues in the CDR3. Study outcomes and limitations: Siglec-9 reportedly marks and regulates an effector memory CD8+ T-cell subset apparently accumulating in melanoma tumors.

Clones were read by immunoSEQ multiplex PCR, and TCRdb kept only the in-frame ones, dropping some. The sample shows more than 30,000 clones, roughly 84% of them seen only once. The TCR originated in a human donor in good health. J is TRBJ2-7 and V is TRBV4-1; D gene unclear. Sequencing was carried out using Siglec-9- CD8+ T cells sorted from blood. CDR3 region: CASSPGGEQYF. For the CDR3, the DNA is TGCGCCAGCAGCCCCGGCGGCGAGCAGTACTTC.